The text below deals with one T cell receptor (beta chain). The data are from a study of blood T cell repertoires in COVID-19. Background on the study: The origin of the acute and convalescent COVID-19 samples was the United States, Italy and Spain. Nucleic acid was either cDNA or gDNA, and it came from T cells, B-cell-depleted T cells, or PBMCs.

The germline V gene has CDR1 SEHNR and CDR2 FQNEAQ (reference sequence). V gave up 1 base and J gave up 5 bases, with 8 bases separating them. The CDR3 length is 13 residues. Participants in the exposed group had met a COVID-19 case in the 2 weeks before joining the study. In the original processing: Reference gene primer amplification yielded estimated nucleated cell counts. Assay used: immunoSEQ multiplex PCR; TCRdb lists only in-frame clones, some missing. V and J calls and clone size are as listed in that table; D and trimming were resolved from the DNA. Of about 300,000 clones in the sample, roughly 89% are singletons; the top ten hold 2.5% to 3%.

The sample taken for sequencing was PBMCs or T cells enriched from blood (not recorded which). This chain connects TRBV7-9 to TRBJ2-5, with a possible D match to TRBD1 (6 bases). The sequence was obtained from a woman between 50 and 59 years old who had been exposed to COVID-19. CDR3 nucleotide sequence: TGTGCCAGCAGCTTAGGGGGGCGGGAGACCCAGTACTTC. Translating it yields CASSLGGRETQYF.